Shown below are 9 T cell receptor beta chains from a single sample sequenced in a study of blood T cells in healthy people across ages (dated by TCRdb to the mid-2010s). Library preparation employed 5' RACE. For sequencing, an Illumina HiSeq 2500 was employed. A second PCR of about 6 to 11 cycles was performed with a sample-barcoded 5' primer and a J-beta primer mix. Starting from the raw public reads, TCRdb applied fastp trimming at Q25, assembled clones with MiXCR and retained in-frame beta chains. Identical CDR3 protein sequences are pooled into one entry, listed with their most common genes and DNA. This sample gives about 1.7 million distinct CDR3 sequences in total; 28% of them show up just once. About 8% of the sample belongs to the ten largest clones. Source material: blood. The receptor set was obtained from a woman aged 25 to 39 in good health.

The CDR3 nucleotides read TGCAGTGCTAGGGAACCTCCCTGGGGCTACACCTTC. Protein product: CSAREPPWGYTF. The V gene is TRBV20-1, the J gene TRBJ1-2; the D is unclear. Germline assignment: CDR1 DFQATT and CDR2 SNEGSKA (reference sequence). CDR3 size: 12 residues. Trimming removed 3 bases at V and 8 bases at J, with 13 bases between.

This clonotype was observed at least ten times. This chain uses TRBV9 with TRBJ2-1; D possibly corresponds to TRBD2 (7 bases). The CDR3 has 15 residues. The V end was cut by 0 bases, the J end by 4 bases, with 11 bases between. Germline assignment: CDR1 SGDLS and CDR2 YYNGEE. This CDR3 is CASSVEGGVYNEQFF. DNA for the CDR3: TGTGCCAGCAGCGTAGAAGGGGGGGTTTACAATGAGCAGTTCTTC.

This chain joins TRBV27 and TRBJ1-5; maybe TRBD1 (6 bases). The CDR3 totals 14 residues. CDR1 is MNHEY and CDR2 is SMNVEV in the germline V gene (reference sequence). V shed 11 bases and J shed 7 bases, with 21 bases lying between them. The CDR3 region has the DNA TGTGCCGTGGGGCCCCCGACAGGCAGCCAGCCCCAGCATTTT. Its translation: CAVGPPTGSQPQHF.

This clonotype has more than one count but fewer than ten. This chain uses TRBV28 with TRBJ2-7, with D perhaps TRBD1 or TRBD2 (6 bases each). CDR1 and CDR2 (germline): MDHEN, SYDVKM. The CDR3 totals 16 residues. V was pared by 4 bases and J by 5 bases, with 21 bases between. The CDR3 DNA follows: TGTGCCAGCAGTTCCCCGACAGGTCGGAGGGGCAACGAGCAGTACTTC. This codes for CASSSPTGRRGNEQYF.

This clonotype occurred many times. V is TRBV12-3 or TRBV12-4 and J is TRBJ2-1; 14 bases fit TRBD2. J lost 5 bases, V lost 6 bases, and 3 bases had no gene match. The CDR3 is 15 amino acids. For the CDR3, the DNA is TGTGCCAGCAGCCCGACTAGCGGGGGGGACAATGAGCAGTTCTTC. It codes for CASSPTSGGDNEQFF.

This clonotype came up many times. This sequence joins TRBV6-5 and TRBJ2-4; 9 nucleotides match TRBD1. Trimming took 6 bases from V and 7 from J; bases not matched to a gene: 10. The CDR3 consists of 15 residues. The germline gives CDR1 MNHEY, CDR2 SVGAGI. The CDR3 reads CASSRGTGPRNIQYF. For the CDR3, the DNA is TGTGCCAGCAGCCGAGGGACAGGGCCGAGGAACATTCAGTACTTC.

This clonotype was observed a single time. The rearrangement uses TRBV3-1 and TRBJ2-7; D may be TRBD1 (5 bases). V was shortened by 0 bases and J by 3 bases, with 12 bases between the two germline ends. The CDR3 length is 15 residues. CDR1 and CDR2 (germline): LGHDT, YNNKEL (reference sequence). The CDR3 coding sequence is TGTGCCAGCAGCCAAGATCCAGGGAAGGGCTACGAGCAGTACTTC. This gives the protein CASSQDPGKGYEQYF.

Written as DNA, the CDR3 is TGTGCCAGCAGTTTAGCCGGACGGTTGAACACTGAAGCTTTCTTT. Its protein product is CASSLAGRLNTEAFF. The chain couples TRBV12-3 or TRBV12-4 to TRBJ1-1; D is undetermined. V was cut by 0 bases and J by 0 bases, with 8 bases left in between. CDR3 length equals 15 residues.

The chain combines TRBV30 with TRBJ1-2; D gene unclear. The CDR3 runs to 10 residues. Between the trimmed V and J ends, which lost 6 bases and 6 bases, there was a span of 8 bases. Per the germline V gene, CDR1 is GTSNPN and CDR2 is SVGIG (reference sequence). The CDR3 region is CACEGDGYTF. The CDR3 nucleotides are TGTGCCTGTGAGGGAGATGGCTACACCTTC.